This T cell receptor (beta chain) was sequenced in a study of OX40 agonist ivuxolimab in advanced cancers. Turning to the overall study: Ivuxolimab, which targeted the costimulatory receptor OX40 (CD134), was an agonistic, fully human IgG2 monoclonal antibody. Intravenous ivuxolimab was administered to patients every 2 weeks at six dose levels: 0.01, 0.1, 0.3, 1.5, 3 and 10 mg/kg. Of the approximately 54 patients in dose escalation, about 20 had hepatocellular carcinoma, about 15 had melanoma, 9 had renal cell carcinoma and 9 had head and neck cancer. In the dose-escalation cohort, 82.7% of patients were male, and the mean age was 60 years with a range of roughly 20 to 79. Prior anti-PD-1, anti-PD-L1 or anti-CTLA-4 therapy was permitted, and checkpoint inhibitors had been received by about two fifths of dose-escalation patients. Partial responses occurred in three dose-escalation patients: two with cutaneous melanoma and one with hepatocellular carcinoma. Peripheral TCRbeta sequencing aimed to test whether ivuxolimab altered TCR sequence diversity and caused clonal T-cell expansion. The monotherapy dose-escalation portion (N of about 49 patients) of the phase I ivuxolimab trial is reported in the paper. Summary of the overall study and its limitations: In partial responders in the 0.1-3.0 mg/kg groups, normalized peripheral clonal expansion was found to be among the lowest, especially among CD8+ T cells. Low levels of normalized T-cell clonal expansion were also shown by some nonresponding patients. Antigen specificity was not determined for the clonally expanded peripheral T cells. At doses from 0.1 to 3.0 mg/kg, clonal expansion was seen in both CD4+ and CD8+ blood T cells between baseline and week 6. After ivuxolimab, more expanded clones were found on average in CD8+ T cells than in CD4+ T cells.

To sequence the TCRbeta CDR3 region, genomic DNA was isolated from the sorted cells. The immunoSEQ Assay was used for sequencing of TCRbeta CDR3 regions. The clones in this table, taken by TCRdb from immuneACCESS, are in-frame only. Not every clone is retained; where verified, under half of the shortfall comes from an unresolved V gene, and the cause of the rest is unknown. The sample table records 100,000 to 150,000 clones; 93% of these occur just once. Roughly 1% of the sample comes from the top ten. Patients with autoimmune disease history or receiving systemic immunosuppression were excluded from the trial. Peripheral blood for TCR sequencing was collected from all dose cohorts at baseline, on cycle 4 day 1, and on cycle 7 day 1. Samples came from an open-label, multicenter, first-in-human phase I dose-escalation trial of ivuxolimab. Adults with locally advanced or metastatic melanoma, renal cell, hepatocellular, or head and neck squamous cell carcinoma were enrolled in the trial. CD4+ and CD8+ T cells were sorted separately from peripheral blood before TCR sequencing.

Concerning this clone itself: It lacks a known antigen. No much larger clonotype is one base removed from it; base qualities were not supplied.

The CDR1 and CDR2 encoded by the germline V gene are LGHNT and FRNRAP. The CDR3 sequence holds 15 residues, the cysteine and phenylalanine included. Just the 45-base CDR3 DNA is kept, in frame starting at base 1. The trim is 1 base for V and 12 bases for J, with a gap of 21 bases between the germline ends. The sample consisted of CD4+ or CD8+ T cells sorted from blood, taken in a trial of the OX40 agonist ivuxolimab. The chain employs TRBV12-5 and TRBJ1-1, and the D gene may be TRBD1, 6 bases matching. The TCR originated in an adult with an advanced solid tumor such as melanoma, head and neck, liver or kidney cancer. The CDR3 protein sequence reads: CASGLGLGGRALTFF. The DNA sequence follows: TGTGCTAGTGGTTTGGGCCTAGGGGGGAGAGCCCTGACTTTCTTT. Outside the CDR3, residues come from the reference TRBV12-5 and TRBJ1-1 proteins, so the full variable domain is: DARVTQTPRHKVTEMGQEVTMRCQPILGHNTVFWYRQTMMQGLELLAYFRNRAPLDDSGMPKDRFSAEMPDATLATLKIQPSEPRDSAVYFCASGLGLGGRALTFFGQGTRLTVV.